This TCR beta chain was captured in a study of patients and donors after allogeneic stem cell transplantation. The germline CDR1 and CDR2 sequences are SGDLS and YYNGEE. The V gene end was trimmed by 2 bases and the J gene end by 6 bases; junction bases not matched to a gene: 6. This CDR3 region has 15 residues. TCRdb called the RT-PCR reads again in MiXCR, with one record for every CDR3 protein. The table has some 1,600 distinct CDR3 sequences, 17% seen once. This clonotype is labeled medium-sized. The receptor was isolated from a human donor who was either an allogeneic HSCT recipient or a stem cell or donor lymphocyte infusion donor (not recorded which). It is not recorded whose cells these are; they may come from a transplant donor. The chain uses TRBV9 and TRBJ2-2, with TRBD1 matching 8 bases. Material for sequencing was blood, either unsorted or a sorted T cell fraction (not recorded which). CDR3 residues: CASSVSGGAPGELFF. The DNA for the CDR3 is TGTGCCAGCAGCGTGTCAGGGGGCGCCCCCGGGGAGCTGTTTTTT.